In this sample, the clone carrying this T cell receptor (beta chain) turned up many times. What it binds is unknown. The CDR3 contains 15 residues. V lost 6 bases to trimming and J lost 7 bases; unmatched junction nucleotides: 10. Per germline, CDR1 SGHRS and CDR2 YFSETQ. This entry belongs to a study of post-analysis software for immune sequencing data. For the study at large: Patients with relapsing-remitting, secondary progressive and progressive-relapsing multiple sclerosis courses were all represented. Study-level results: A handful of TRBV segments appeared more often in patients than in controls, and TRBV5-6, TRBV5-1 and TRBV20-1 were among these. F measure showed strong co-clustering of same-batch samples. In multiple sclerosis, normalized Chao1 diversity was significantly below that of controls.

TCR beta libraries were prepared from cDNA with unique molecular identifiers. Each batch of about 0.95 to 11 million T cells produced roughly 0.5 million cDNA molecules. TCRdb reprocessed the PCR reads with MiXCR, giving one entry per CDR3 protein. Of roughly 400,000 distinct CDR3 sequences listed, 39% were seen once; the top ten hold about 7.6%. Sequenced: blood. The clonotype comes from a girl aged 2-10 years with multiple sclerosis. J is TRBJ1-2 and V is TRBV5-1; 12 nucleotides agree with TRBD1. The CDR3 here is CASTQTGTGGSGYTF. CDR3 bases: TGCGCCAGCACCCAAACCGGGACAGGGGGCTCTGGCTACACCTTC.